Only a few counts were recorded for the clone carrying this TCR beta chain. What it binds is not known. This entry belongs to a study of T-cell memory formation after mild COVID-19. About the study: TCR clusters showed largely donor specificity. Study-level points and caveats: Proof of SARS-CoV-2 specificity was absent for the second-wave clones that crested on day 37. The study found contracting CD4+ clones mainly in CM and EM and contracting CD8+ clones in EMRA. Some clones that responded were present in memory (sampled pre-infection), which suggests cross-reactive memory joined.

V dropped 10 bases and J dropped 8 bases, with 20 bases sitting between them. This CDR3 is 14 amino acids long. Germline CDR1 reads ENHRY; CDR2 reads SYGVKD. TCRdb re-called the 5' RACE reads through MiXCR, storing one row per CDR3 protein. The sample lists 65,000 to 90,000 distinct CDR3 sequences; 10% to 15% were seen once. This receptor was obtained from a man in his late teens or twenties who had mild COVID-19 (a few samples of this study predate the infection). Cell type and time point are not known. The chain has TRBV10-3 and TRBJ2-2; D remains unclear. Sequencing was carried out using PBMCs or a T cell subset sorted from them (not recorded which). CDR3 in DNA: TGTGCCACCGAGGAGTGGGCGCGCGGAGGGGAGCTGTTTTTT. Translation: CATEEWARGGELFF.